The rows below give T cell receptor beta chains drawn from one sample of a study of regulatory dendritic cells for organ transplantation. Here immunoSEQ multiplex PCR was the method, and the copy in TCRdb shows in-frame clones only, minus some. The sample contains approximately 28,000 clones, about four fifths of which appear only once. The sequenced sample consisted of naive CD8+ T cells from blood. The receptors were gathered from a human donor in good health. Both conserved end residues are part of each CDR3. A D gene is named only where the DNA matches it firmly. Rows may omit the clone size; those that give it use once, few, many or a size class.

d_gene,j_gene,v_gene,abundance,CDR3aa,CDR3nt
.,TRBJ1-2,TRBV27,few,CASSQGPYGYTF,TGTGCCAGCAGCCAGGGGCCCTATGGCTACACCTTC
.,TRBJ2-2,TRBV5-1,.,CASSARVGELFF,TGCGCCAGCAGCGCCAGGGTCGGGGAGCTGTTTTTT
.,TRBJ2-1,TRBV5-6,.,CASSSEGYTEFF,TGTGCCAGCAGCTCGGAGGGATATACCGAGTTCTTC
.,TRBJ2-1,TRBV2,.,CASSEDGGALYNEQFF,TGTGCCAGCAGTGAGGACGGCGGGGCTCTCTACAATGAGCAGTTCTTC
.,TRBJ2-7,TRBV6-4,.,CASSPGRASYEQYF,TGTGCCAGCAGTCCCGGCAGGGCCTCCTACGAGCAGTACTTC
TRBD1,TRBJ1-1,TRBV12-5,.,CASGVDRGGTEAFF,TGTGCTAGTGGTGTGGACAGGGGAGGTACTGAAGCTTTCTTT
TRBD1,TRBJ1-1,TRBV5-6,.,CASSEGAPGPEAFF,TGTGCCAGCAGCGAGGGGGCCCCGGGCCCTGAAGCTTTCTTT
.,TRBJ2-7,TRBV5-1,.,CASSLGLGRGYEQYF,TGCGCCAGCAGCTTGGGATTGGGCCGGGGGTACGAGCAGTACTTC
TRBD2,TRBJ2-1,TRBV6-1,.,CASSELGTIEQFF,TGTGCCAGCAGTGAATTGGGGACTATTGAGCAGTTCTTC
.,TRBJ2-3,TRBV19,.,CASSAHSGGTDTQYF,TGTGCCAGTAGTGCCCATTCCGGAGGGACAGATACGCAGTATTTT
.,TRBJ1-1,TRBV7-9,few,CASSSGQSEAFF,TGTGCCAGCAGCTCCGGACAGTCTGAAGCTTTCTTT
.,TRBJ2-1,TRBV7-8,.,CASSLMLSNEQFF,TGTGCCAGCAGCTTAATGCTGAGCAATGAGCAGTTCTTC
.,TRBJ1-1,TRBV4-3,.,CASSPQKQSLNTEAFF,TGCGCCAGCAGCCCTCAGAAACAGTCGTTGAACACTGAAGCTTTCTTT
.,TRBJ2-7,TRBV7-7,few,CASSLGAGGSYEQYF,TGTGCCAGCAGCCTGGGGGCAGGGGGGAGCTACGAGCAGTACTTC
TRBD1,TRBJ1-2,TRBV7-8,.,CASSLHDGQGKTYGYTF,TGTGCCAGCAGCTTACATGATGGACAGGGCAAGACCTATGGCTACACCTTC
.,TRBJ2-6,TRBV7-6,.,CASSITDSSGANVLTF,TGTGCCAGCAGCATCACGGACTCCTCTGGGGCCAACGTCCTGACTTTC
TRBD1,TRBJ1-1,TRBV6-5,.,CASSYEQGDTEAFF,TGTGCCAGCAGTTACGAGCAGGGGGATACTGAAGCTTTCTTT
.,TRBJ2-3,TRBV4-1,.,CASSQVGTQGFEDTQYF,TGCGCCAGCAGCCAAGTTGGGACACAGGGTTTTGAAGATACGCAGTATTTT
.,TRBJ2-1,TRBV6-5,.,CASSYSLVGGEQFF,TGTGCCAGCAGTTACTCCCTAGTAGGGGGTGAGCAGTTCTTC
TRBD2,TRBJ2-1,TRBV14,.,CASRTSGVWEQFF,TGTGCCAGCAGGACTAGCGGGGTCTGGGAGCAGTTCTTC
TRBD2,TRBJ2-7,TRBV5-4,few,CASSSSGLAYEQYF,TGTGCCAGCAGCTCTTCGGGACTAGCGTACGAGCAGTACTTC
TRBD1,TRBJ2-1,TRBV5-6,.,CASSLQGQNNEQFF,TGTGCCAGCAGCTTGCAGGGACAGAACAATGAGCAGTTCTTC
.,TRBJ2-3,TRBV7-9,.,CASSSGAGDLHSDTQYF,TGTGCCAGCAGCTCGGGGGCGGGGGACCTCCATTCGGATACGCAGTATTTT
TRBD1,TRBJ1-2,TRBV7-8,few,CASSLGQGEGYTF,TGTGCCAGCAGCTTAGGACAGGGAGAAGGCTACACCTTC
TRBD2,TRBJ2-3,TRBV19,.,CASSPLGGGGGTDTQYF,TGTGCCAGTAGCCCGCTCGGCGGTGGGGGGGGCACAGATACGCAGTATTTT
.,TRBJ1-2,TRBV4-2,.,CASSQVQGTNYGYTF,TGTGCCAGCAGCCAAGTCCAGGGAACTAACTATGGCTACACCTTC
TRBD1,TRBJ2-7,TRBV27,.,CASSSDRGSSEQYF,TGTGCCAGCAGTTCCGACAGGGGTTCTTCCGAGCAGTACTTC
.,TRBJ2-1,TRBV4-1,.,CASSLGGAGNEQFF,TGCGCCAGCAGCCTAGGTGGGGCGGGAAATGAGCAGTTCTTC
TRBD1,TRBJ2-7,TRBV7-8,once,CASSPNTGTGAYEQYF,TGTGCCAGCAGCCCCAACACCGGGACAGGGGCCTACGAGCAGTACTTC
TRBD2,TRBJ2-5,TRBV13,once,CASSAKLAGAQETQYF,TGTGCCAGCAGCGCCAAACTAGCGGGGGCTCAAGAGACCCAGTACTTC
TRBD1,TRBJ1-1,TRBV7-9,.,CASRRTGGGTEAFF,TGTGCCAGCAGGAGAACAGGGGGTGGAACTGAAGCTTTCTTT
TRBD2,TRBJ2-7,TRBV9,.,CASSVDVGGAFFCSYEQYF,TGTGCCAGCAGCGTAGATGTCGGGGGGGCTTTTTTTTGCTCCTACGAGCAGTACTTC
TRBD2,TRBJ2-2,TRBV7-3,few,CASSFFAGGNTGELFF,TGTGCCAGCAGCTTCTTTGCGGGGGGGAACACCGGGGAGCTGTTTTTT
TRBD2,TRBJ2-5,TRBV11-3,once,CASSLDALAGPGETQYF,TGTGCCAGCAGCTTAGACGCACTAGCGGGGCCAGGGGAGACCCAGTACTTC
TRBD2,TRBJ2-5,TRBV27,.,CASSSTPGGETQYF,TGTGCCAGCAGTTCGACCCCGGGGGGAGAGACCCAGTACTTC
TRBD1,TRBJ2-3,TRBV7-9,.,CASSLAGDLDRVETDTQYF,TGTGCCAGCAGCTTAGCGGGAGATTTAGACAGGGTAGAGACAGATACGCAGTATTTT
TRBD1,TRBJ1-1,TRBV9,few,CASSVVGTGVNTEAFF,TGTGCCAGCAGCGTAGTGGGGACAGGTGTGAACACTGAAGCTTTCTTT
.,TRBJ2-1,TRBV27,.,CASSSRGSYNEQFF,TGTGCCAGCAGTTCAAGGGGCTCCTACAATGAGCAGTTCTTC
TRBD1,TRBJ1-1,TRBV10-2,.,CASSMGQVETEAFF,TGCGCCAGCAGTATGGGACAGGTGGAAACTGAAGCTTTCTTT
TRBD1,TRBJ2-7,TRBV4-3,.,CASSQDRTGPYEQYF,TGCGCCAGCAGCCAAGATAGGACAGGCCCCTACGAGCAGTACTTC
TRBD2,TRBJ2-5,TRBV13,.,CASSLSGGTETQYF,TGTGCCAGCAGCCTAAGCGGGGGCACGGAGACCCAGTACTTC
.,TRBJ2-5,TRBV11-2,.,CASSLRETQYF,TGTGCCAGCAGCTTGCGGGAGACCCAGTACTTC
.,TRBJ2-1,TRBV9,.,CASSTDTDSYNEQFF,TGTGCCAGCAGCACCGACACGGATTCCTACAATGAGCAGTTCTTC
.,TRBJ1-1,TRBV12-5,.,CASGGGSTEAFF,TGTGCTAGTGGGGGGGGAAGTACTGAAGCTTTCTTT
.,TRBJ2-1,TRBV4-1,.,CASRTAYSSYNEQFF,TGCGCCAGCAGGACGGCTTACAGCTCCTACAATGAGCAGTTCTTC
.,TRBJ2-3,TRBV7-2,.,CASSPGLRIRTDTQYF,TGTGCCAGCAGCCCGGGACTGCGCATCCGCACAGATACGCAGTATTTT
TRBD1,TRBJ1-1,TRBV27,few,CASSLYRGVGNTEAFF,TGTGCCAGCAGTTTATACAGGGGGGTGGGGAACACTGAAGCTTTCTTT
TRBD2,TRBJ2-7,TRBV5-1,few,CASSIFSGASYEQYF,TGCGCCAGCAGCATATTTAGCGGGGCCTCCTACGAGCAGTACTTC
TRBD1,TRBJ1-1,TRBV5-6,.,CASSLKPGQQAFF,TGTGCCAGCAGCTTAAAACCGGGACAGCAGGCTTTCTTT
.,TRBJ2-1,TRBV9,.,CASSGYSGEQFF,TGTGCCAGCAGCGGCTACAGTGGAGAGCAGTTCTTC
.,TRBJ2-7,TRBV5-6,.,CASSSLWDKSSYEQYF,TGTGCCAGCAGCTCACTGTGGGACAAGAGCTCCTACGAGCAGTACTTC
.,TRBJ2-7,TRBV13,.,CASSLGRRRSEQYF,TGTGCCAGCAGCTTAGGGCGGAGACGATCCGAGCAGTACTTC
TRBD1,TRBJ1-2,TRBV11-2,few,CASSPPGRGLGYTF,TGTGCCAGCAGCCCCCCCGGGAGGGGGCTTGGCTACACCTTC
.,TRBJ1-1,TRBV6-1,once,CASSDLEATEAFF,TGTGCCAGCAGTGACCTCGAGGCCACTGAAGCTTTCTTT
TRBD2,TRBJ2-7,TRBV7-8,once,CASSLVGGSGGLDEQYF,TGTGCCAGCAGCTTAGTTGGGGGTAGCGGGGGTCTCGACGAGCAGTACTTC